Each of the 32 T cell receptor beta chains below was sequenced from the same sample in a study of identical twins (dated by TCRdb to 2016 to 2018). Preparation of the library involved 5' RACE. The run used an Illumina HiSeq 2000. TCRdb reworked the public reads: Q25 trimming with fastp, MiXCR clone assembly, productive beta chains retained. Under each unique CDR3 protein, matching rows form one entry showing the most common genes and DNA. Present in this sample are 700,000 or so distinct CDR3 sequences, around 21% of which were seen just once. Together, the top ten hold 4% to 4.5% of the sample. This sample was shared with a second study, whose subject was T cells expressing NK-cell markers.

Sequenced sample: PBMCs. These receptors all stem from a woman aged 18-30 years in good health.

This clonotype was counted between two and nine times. The CDR3 protein is CASSSVGVEQYF. Here the CDR3 DNA reads TGTGCCAGCAGCTCAGTGGGGGTCGAGCAGTACTTC. The genes are TRBV7-2 and TRBJ2-7; either TRBD1 or TRBD2 may supply D (5 bases each). Trimming cost V 4 bases and J 6 bases, with 10 bases left between them. The CDR3 extends over 12 amino acids. Germline-derived CDR1 and CDR2 are SGHTA and FQGNSA.

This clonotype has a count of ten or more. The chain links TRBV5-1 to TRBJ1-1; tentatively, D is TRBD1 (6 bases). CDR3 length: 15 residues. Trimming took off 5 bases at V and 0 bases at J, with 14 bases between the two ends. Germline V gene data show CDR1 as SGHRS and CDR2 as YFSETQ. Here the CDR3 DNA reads TGCGCCAGCAGACCGACAGGAATCATGAACACTGAAGCTTTCTTT. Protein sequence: CASRPTGIMNTEAFF.

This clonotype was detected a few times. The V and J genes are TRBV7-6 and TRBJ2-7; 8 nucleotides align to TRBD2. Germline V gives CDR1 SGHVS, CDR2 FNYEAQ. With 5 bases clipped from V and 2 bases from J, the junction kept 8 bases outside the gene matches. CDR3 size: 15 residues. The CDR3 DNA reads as TGTGCCAGCAGCCCTTGGACTAGCTCACCCTACGAGCAGTACTTC. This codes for CASSPWTSSPYEQYF. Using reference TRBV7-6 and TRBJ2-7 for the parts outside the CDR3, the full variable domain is GAGVSQSPRYKVTKRGQDVALRCDPISGHVSLYWYRQALGQGPEFLTYFNYEAQQDKSGLPNDRFSAERPEGSISTLTIQRTEQRDSAMYRCASSPWTSSPYEQYFGPGTRLTVT.

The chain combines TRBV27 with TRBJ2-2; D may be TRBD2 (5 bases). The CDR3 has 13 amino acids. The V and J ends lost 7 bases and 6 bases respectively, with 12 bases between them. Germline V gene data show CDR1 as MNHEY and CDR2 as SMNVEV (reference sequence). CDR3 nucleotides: TGTGCCAGCAACCTACGGGGTCCCGGGGAGCTGTTTTTT. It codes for CASNLRGPGELFF.

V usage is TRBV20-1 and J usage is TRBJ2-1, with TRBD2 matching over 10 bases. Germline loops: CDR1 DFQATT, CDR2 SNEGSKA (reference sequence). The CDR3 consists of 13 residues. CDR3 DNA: TGCAGCACCCGGGGACTAGCGATCAATGAGCAGTTCTTC. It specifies CSTRGLAINEQFF.

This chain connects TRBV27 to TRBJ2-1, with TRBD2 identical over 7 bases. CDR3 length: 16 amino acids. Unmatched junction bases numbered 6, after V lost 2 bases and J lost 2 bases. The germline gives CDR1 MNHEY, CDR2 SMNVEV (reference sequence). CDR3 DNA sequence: TGTGCCAGCAGTTTACGGGTAGCGGGTACCTACAATGAGCAGTTCTTC. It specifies CASSLRVAGTYNEQFF.

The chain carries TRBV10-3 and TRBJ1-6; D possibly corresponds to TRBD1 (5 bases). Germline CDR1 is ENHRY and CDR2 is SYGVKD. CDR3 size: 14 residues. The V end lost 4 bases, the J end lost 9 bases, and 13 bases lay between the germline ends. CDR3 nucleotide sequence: TGTGCCATCAGTGGAGGGCAGGGAGGTTCACCCCTCCACTTT. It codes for CAISGGQGGSPLHF.

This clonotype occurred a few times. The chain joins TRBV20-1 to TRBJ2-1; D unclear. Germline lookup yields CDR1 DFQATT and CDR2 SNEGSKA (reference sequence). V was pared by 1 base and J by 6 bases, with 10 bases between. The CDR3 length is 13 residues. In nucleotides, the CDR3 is TGCAGTGCTAGAGCTGCCACCCTCAATGAGCAGTTCTTC. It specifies CSARAATLNEQFF.

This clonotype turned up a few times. CDR3 residues: CASSKWSHGYTF. CDR3 nucleotide sequence: TGTGCCAGCAGCAAATGGTCTCACGGCTACACCTTC. J is TRBJ1-2 and V is TRBV6-1; no clear D. Between the trimmed V and J ends, which lost 6 bases and 8 bases, there was a span of 13 bases. The CDR3 contains 12 residues. CDR1 is MNHNS and CDR2 is SASEGT in the germline V gene.

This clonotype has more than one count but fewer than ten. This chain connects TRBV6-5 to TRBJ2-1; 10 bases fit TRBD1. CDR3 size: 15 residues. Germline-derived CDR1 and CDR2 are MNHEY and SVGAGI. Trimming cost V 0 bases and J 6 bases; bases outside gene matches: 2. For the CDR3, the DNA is TGTGCCAGCAGTTACTCCGGGACAGGGGTCAATGAGCAGTTCTTC. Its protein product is CASSYSGTGVNEQFF.

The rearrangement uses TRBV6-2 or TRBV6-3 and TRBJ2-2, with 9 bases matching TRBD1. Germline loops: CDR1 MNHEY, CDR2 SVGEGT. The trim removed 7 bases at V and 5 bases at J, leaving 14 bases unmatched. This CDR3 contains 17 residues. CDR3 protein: CASNLHPGTGRTGELFF. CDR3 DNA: TGTGCCAGCAATCTCCACCCCGGGACAGGGAGGACCGGGGAGCTGTTTTTT.

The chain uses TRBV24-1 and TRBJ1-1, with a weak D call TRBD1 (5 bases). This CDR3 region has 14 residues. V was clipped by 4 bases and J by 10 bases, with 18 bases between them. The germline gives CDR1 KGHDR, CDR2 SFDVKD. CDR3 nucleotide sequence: TGTGCCACCAGTGACCCGGGGCGAGCCGTGGGAGCTTTCTTT. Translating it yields CATSDPGRAVGAFF.

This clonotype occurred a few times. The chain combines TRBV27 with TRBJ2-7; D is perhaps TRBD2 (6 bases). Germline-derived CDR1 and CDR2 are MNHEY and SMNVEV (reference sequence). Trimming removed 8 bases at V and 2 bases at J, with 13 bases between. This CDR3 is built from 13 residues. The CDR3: CASGRTEAYEQYF. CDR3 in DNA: TGTGCCAGCGGGAGGACGGAGGCCTACGAGCAGTACTTC.

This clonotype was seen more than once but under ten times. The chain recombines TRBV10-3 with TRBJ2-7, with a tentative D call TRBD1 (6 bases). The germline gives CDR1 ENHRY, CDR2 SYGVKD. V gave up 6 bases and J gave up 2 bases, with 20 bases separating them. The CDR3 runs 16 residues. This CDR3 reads CAISQQGLLNTYEQYF. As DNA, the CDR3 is TGTGCCATCAGCCAACAGGGCCTCCTGAATACCTACGAGCAGTACTTC.

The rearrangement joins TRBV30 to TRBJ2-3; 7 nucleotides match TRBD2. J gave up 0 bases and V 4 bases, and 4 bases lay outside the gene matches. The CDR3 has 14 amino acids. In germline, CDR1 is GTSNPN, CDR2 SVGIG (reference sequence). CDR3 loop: CAWTGLLSTDTQYF. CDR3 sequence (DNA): TGTGCCTGGACGGGACTACTTAGCACAGATACGCAGTATTTT.

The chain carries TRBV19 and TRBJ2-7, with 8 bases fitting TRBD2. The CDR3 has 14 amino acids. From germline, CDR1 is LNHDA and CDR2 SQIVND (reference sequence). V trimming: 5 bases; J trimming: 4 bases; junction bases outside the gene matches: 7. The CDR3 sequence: CASSLSGSYYEQYF. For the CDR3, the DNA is TGTGCCAGTAGTTTGAGCGGGAGTTATTACGAGCAGTACTTC. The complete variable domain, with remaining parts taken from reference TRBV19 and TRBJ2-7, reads DGGITQSPKYLFRKEGQNVTLSCEQNLNHDAMYWYRQDPGQGLRLIYYSQIVNDFQKGDIAEGYSVSREKKESFPLTVTSAQKNPTAFYLCASSLSGSYYEQYFGPGTRLTVT.

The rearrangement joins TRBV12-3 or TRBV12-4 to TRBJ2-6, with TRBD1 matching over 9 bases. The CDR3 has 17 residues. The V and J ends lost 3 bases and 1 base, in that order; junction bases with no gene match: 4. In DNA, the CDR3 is TGTGCCAGCAGTTTCGGACAGGGGCTTTCTGGGGCCAACGTCCTGACTTTC. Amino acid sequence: CASSFGQGLSGANVLTF.

The CDR3 loop reads CACNLLGLAGGRDTQYF. In nucleotides, the CDR3 is TGTGCCTGCAACCTATTGGGACTAGCGGGGGGAAGAGATACGCAGTATTTT. The chain is built from TRBV12-3 or TRBV12-4 and TRBJ2-3, with 15 bases fitting TRBD2. J lost 5 bases, V lost 11 bases, and 14 bases had no gene match. The CDR3 has 17 amino acids.

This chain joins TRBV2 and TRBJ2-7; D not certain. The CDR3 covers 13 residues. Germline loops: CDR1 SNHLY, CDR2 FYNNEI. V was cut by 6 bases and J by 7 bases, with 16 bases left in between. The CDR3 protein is CASSGTPFGEQYF. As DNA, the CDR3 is TGTGCCAGCAGCGGAACCCCCTTTGGGGAGCAGTACTTC.

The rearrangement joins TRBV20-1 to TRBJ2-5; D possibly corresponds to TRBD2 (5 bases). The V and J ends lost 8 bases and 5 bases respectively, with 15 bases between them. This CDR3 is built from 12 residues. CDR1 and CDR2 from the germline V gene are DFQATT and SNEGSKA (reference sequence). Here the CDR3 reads CSSGLSWETQYF. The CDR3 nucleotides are TGCAGTTCTGGACTTTCGTGGGAGACCCAGTACTTC.

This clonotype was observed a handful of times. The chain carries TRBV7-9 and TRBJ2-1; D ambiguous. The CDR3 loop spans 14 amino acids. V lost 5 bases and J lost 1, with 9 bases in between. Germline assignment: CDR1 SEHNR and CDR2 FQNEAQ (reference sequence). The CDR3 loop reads CASSPQRSYNEQFF. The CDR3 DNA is TGTGCCAGCAGCCCTCAGCGATCCTACAATGAGCAGTTCTTC.

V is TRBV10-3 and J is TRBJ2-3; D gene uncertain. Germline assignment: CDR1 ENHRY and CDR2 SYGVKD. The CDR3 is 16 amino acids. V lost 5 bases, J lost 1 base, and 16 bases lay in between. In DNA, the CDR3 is TGTGCCATCAGTACCGCTGGCGTTAGGGGCACAGATACGCAGTATTTT. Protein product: CAISTAGVRGTDTQYF.

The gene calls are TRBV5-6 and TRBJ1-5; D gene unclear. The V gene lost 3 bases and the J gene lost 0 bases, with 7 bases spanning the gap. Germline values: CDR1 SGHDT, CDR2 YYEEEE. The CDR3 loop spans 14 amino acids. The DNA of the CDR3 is TGTGCCAGCAGCTCCGCGGGTAGCAATCAGCCCCAGCATTTT. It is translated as CASSSAGSNQPQHF.

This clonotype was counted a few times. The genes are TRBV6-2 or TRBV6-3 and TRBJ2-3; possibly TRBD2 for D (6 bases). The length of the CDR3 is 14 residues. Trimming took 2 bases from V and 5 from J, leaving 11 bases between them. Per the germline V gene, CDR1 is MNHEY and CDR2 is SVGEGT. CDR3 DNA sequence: TGTGCCAGCAGTTACGGAGCGGGCAGAGATACGCAGTATTTT. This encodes CASSYGAGRDTQYF.

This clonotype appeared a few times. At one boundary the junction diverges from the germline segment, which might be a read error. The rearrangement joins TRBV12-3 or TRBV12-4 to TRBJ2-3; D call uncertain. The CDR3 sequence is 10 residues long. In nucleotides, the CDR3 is TGTGCCAGCAGTTTAAGGGTGATTCATTTT. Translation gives CASSLRVIHF.

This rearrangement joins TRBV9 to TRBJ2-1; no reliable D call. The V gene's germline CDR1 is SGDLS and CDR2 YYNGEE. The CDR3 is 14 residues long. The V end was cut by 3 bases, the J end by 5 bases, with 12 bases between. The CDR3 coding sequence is TGTGCCAGCAGCGCACCGGAGAGAAACAATGAGCAGTTCTTC. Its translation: CASSAPERNNEQFF.

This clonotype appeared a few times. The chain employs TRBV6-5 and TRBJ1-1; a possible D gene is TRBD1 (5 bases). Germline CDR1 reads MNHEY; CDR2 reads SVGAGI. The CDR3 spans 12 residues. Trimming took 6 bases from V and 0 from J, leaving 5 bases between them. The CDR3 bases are TGTGCCAGCAGGGACATGAACACTGAAGCTTTCTTT. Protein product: CASRDMNTEAFF.

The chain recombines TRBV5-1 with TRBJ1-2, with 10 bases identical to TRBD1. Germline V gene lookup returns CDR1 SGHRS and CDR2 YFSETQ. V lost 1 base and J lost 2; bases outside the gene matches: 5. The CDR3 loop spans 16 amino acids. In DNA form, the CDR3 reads TGCGCCAGCAGCTTGCAGGGACAGGGGTCGAACTATGGCTACACCTTC. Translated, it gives CASSLQGQGSNYGYTF.

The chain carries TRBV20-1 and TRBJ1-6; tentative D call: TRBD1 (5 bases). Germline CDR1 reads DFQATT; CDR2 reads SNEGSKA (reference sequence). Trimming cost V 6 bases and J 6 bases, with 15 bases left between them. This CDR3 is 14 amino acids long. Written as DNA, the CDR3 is TGCAGTGCGCCCAGTGGGGGGTTTAATTCACCCCTCCACTTT. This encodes CSAPSGGFNSPLHF.

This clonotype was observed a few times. The DNA of the CDR3 is TGCGCCAGCAGCTTAGGGGGGGCCGAATATGGCTACACCTTC. The encoded protein is CASSLGGAEYGYTF. The chain is built from TRBV5-1 and TRBJ1-2, with a possible D match to TRBD1 (6 bases). The V gene's germline CDR1 is SGHRS and CDR2 YFSETQ. With 2 bases removed from V and 5 bases from J, the gap between germline ends came to 13 bases. CDR3 size: 14 residues. The full variable domain, in which reference TRBV5-1 and TRBJ1-2 provide the parts outside the CDR3, is KAGVTQTPRYLIKTRGQQVTLSCSPISGHRSVSWYQQTPGQGLQFLFEYFSETQRNKGNFPGRFSGRQFSNSRSEMNVSTLELGDSALYLCASSLGGAEYGYTFGSGTRLTVV.

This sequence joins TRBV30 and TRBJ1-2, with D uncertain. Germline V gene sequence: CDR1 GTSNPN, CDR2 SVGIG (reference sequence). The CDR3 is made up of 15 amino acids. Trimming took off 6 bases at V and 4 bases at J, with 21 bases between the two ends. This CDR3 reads CACLKVLRVGYGYTF. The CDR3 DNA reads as TGTGCCTGTTTGAAGGTTCTTCGGGTGGGCTATGGCTACACCTTC.

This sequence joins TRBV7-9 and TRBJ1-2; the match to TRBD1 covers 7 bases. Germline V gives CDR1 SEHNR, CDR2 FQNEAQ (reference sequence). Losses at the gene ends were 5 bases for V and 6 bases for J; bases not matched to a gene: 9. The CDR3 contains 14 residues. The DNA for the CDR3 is TGTGCCAGCAGCCCGACAGGGATAATTAATGGCTACACCTTC. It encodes CASSPTGIINGYTF.